This TCR beta chain was captured by sequencing in a study of prognosis after radiotherapy for stage I lung cancer. Study in general: Radiotherapy was followed by distant metastases in a handful of patients, which appeared at a median of roughly seven months; roughly 16 patients showed no significant progression.

This clonotype was found many times. The patient cohort was node-negative on CT and PET/CT, with no prior chemotherapy, radiotherapy or other malignancies. Peripheral venous blood was drawn in roughly 5.7-milliliter volumes, with a draw taken at each of two separate time points. From genomic DNA, two-round multiplex PCR was used to amplify TCR beta CDR3. With primers specific to each TRBV and TRBJ gene, the first-round PCR was performed. TCRdb analysed the multiplex PCR reads with MiXCR anew, one entry per CDR3 protein. The sample includes about 31,000 distinct CDR3 sequences, roughly 40% seen only once; the top ten take 15% to 19%. Trimming stripped 4 bases from V and 2 bases from J, with 6 bases between. The CDR3 has 12 residues. Germline lookup yields CDR1 SNHLY and CDR2 FYNNEI.

This receptor was obtained from a donor aged 50 or older with non-small cell lung cancer. This material consisted of PBMCs, taken before or after stereotactic body radiation therapy (not recorded which). V gene TRBV2 combines with J gene TRBJ2-7; D unresolved. CDR3 sequence reads: CASSAYAYEQYF. As DNA, the CDR3 is TGTGCCAGCAGTGCTTATGCCTACGAGCAGTACTTC.